This T cell receptor beta chain derives from a study of shared clonotypes between healthy human individuals. In the naive CD8 group, cells lacked CD45RO and were positively selected for CCR7, so terminally differentiated effector memory CD45RA+ cells were left out. Overall study findings and caveats: Among donors, sharing of clonotypes was expected to be affected by sequencing depth.

CDR3 length: 13 amino acids. With 5 bases clipped from V and 6 bases from J, the junction kept 3 bases outside the gene matches. CDR1 is SGHAT, CDR2 FQNNGV, per germline. A note on this clone: What it binds is unknown. Other DNA variants within this sample encode the same CDR3.

The protocol was immunoSEQ multiplex PCR, while the TCRdb copy is restricted to in-frame clones and leaves out a portion. The profile shows about 2 million clones, over 85% of them singletons. The receptor was isolated from a man in his late teens or twenties in good health. What was sequenced was naive CD8+ T cells sorted from blood. This chain connects TRBV11-2 to TRBJ2-7, with 11 bases aligning to TRBD1. CDR3 nucleotides: TGTGCCAGCAGCCTCGGGACAGGGGGCGAGCAGTACTTC. Protein sequence: CASSLGTGGEQYF.